This is a list of T cell receptor beta chains from one sample in a study of OX40 agonist ivuxolimab in advanced cancers. The data were produced by immunoSEQ multiplex PCR, yet TCRdb's version contains in-frame clones alone and is incomplete. This table has tens of thousands of clones, approximately 89% appearing once. The input for sequencing was CD4+ or CD8+ T cells sorted from blood, taken in a trial of the OX40 agonist ivuxolimab. The receptors stem from an adult with an advanced solid tumor such as melanoma, head and neck, liver or kidney cancer. The conserved cysteine and the conserved F or W are not part of the CDR3 here. Fields, in order: V gene, J gene, CDR3 protein.

TRBV19	TRBJ1-5	ASSIGGGGNQPQH
TRBV30	TRBJ2-1	AWSVLSSYNEQF
TRBV23-1	TRBJ1-6	ASSQGRRNNSPLH
TRBV9	TRBJ2-7	ASSPLGTSGGYEQY
TRBV5-6	TRBJ1-2	ASSPGGPLFT
TRBV7-6	TRBJ2-5	ASSEPRVGTQETQY
TRBV14	TRBJ2-5	ASSQESGGFQETQY
TRBV27	TRBJ2-5	ASSFYPGETQY
TRBV7-3	TRBJ2-5	ASSQGNFQETQY
TRBV5-8	TRBJ2-4	ASSQETYIHMAKNIQY
TRBV27	TRBJ2-2	ASSLGTGELF
TRBV29-1	TRBJ1-3	SVASGYSGNTIY
TRBV27	TRBJ2-5	ASSLRDSQETQY
TRBV28	TRBJ2-1	ASSSISGTHEQF
TRBV30	TRBJ2-2	AWQGDTGELF
TRBV27	TRBJ2-7	ASSFAGRSYEQY
TRBV30	TRBJ2-1	AWTSGGNEQF
TRBV7-8	TRBJ1-3	ASSLDRTGRDSGNTIY
TRBV7-8	TRBJ2-7	ASSLWSGDEQY
TRBV28	TRBJ1-2	ASSFFQDRNNGYT
TRBV4-1	TRBJ2-6	ASSQDPELLSGANVLT
TRBV27	TRBJ2-7	ASSLPSGYEQY
TRBV5-8	TRBJ1-1	ASRDRDLYTEAF
TRBV5-6	TRBJ1-2	ASSLEDRGIRGYT
TRBV28	TRBJ2-1	ASRFGSGAYNEQF
TRBV25-1	TRBJ2-2	ASGSPSAGGPNTGELF
TRBV6-1	TRBJ1-5	ASSNGTGGFQPQH
TRBV5-6	TRBJ2-7	ASSLATSEQY
TRBV28	TRBJ2-1	ASSSGGPYNEQF
TRBV28	TRBJ2-3	ASSPIFISQGTDTQY
TRBV7-9	TRBJ2-7	ASSLNVGGPKDEQY
TRBV11-2	TRBJ2-1	ASSQVPRSGRAAKDEQF
TRBV11-2	TRBJ1-4	ASSQRGGEKLF
TRBV6-6	TRBJ2-4	ASRGQKNIQY
TRBV9	TRBJ2-1	ASSTPGQGAREQF
TRBV4-2	TRBJ2-7	ASSQRGGGTGAYEQY
TRBV5-6	TRBJ1-1	ASSIYRRGPLEAF
TRBV6-5	TRBJ2-1	ASSIQGGHYNEQF
TRBV27	TRBJ2-7	ASSPTSALLYEQY
TRBV5-4	TRBJ1-1	ASSLLGGSEAF
TRBV14	TRBJ1-2	ASSQDTSGGGGYT
TRBV6-1	TRBJ1-4	ASNGDSGPRKLF
TRBV6-6	TRBJ2-1	ASSYNEQF
TRBV5-4	TRBJ1-1	ASSFRTGDIEAF
TRBV5-6	TRBJ2-7	ASSLGGEDYEQY
TRBV28	TRBJ2-7	ASSLTGTGSEQY
TRBV27	TRBJ1-1	ASSPWGGYTEAF
TRBV4-1	TRBJ1-4	ASSQDRYDEKLF
TRBV30	TRBJ2-1	AWSVFDWGRPYNEQF
TRBV5-1	TRBJ2-1	ASSGMTSGRAINEQF
TRBV5-4	TRBJ1-6	ASSLRGSSPLH
TRBV7-9	TRBJ1-1	ASSLGTEAF
TRBV4-1	TRBJ1-1	ASRPQGFTEAF
TRBV6-5	TRBJ1-5	ASSPIGHRNQPQH